This passage covers 28 T cell receptor beta chains from one sample sequenced in a study of blood T cell repertoires in COVID-19. Repertoires were generated with immunoSEQ multiplex PCR, while TCRdb's copy carries only in-frame clones and drops some. This sample has hundreds of thousands of clones; roughly 87% occur once, and the top ten carry approximately 7.9%. Sequencing input: peripheral blood. The receptors here all came from a man in his 60s who had recovered from COVID-19.

The rearrangement links TRBV7-9 to TRBJ2-2; 8 nucleotides align to TRBD1. Germline CDR1 and CDR2: SEHNR and FQNEAQ (reference sequence). The trim removed 5 bases at V and 6 bases at J, leaving 8 bases unmatched. This CDR3 is built from 15 residues. The CDR3 loop reads CASSDTQGAAGELFF. DNA of the CDR3: TGTGCCAGCAGCGACACCCAGGGGGCGGCCGGGGAGCTGTTTTTT. Using reference TRBV7-9 and TRBJ2-2 for the parts outside the CDR3, the full variable domain is DTGVSQNPRHKITKRGQNVTFRCDPISEHNRLYWYRQTLGQGPEFLTYFQNEAQLEKSRLLSDRFSAERPKGSFSTLEIQRTEQGDSAMYLCASSDTQGAAGELFFGEGSRLTVL.

V usage is TRBV19 and J usage is TRBJ2-5; maybe TRBD2 (6 bases). This CDR3 contains 14 residues. V shed 5 bases and J shed 5 bases, with 15 bases lying between them. Germline V lookup: CDR1 LNHDA, CDR2 SQIVND (reference sequence). The CDR3 spells CASSSLFGGETQYF. CDR3 DNA sequence: TGTGCCAGTAGTTCGCTATTTGGGGGGGAGACCCAGTACTTC.

V gene TRBV18 combines with J gene TRBJ2-1; D is uncertain. CDR1 KGHSH and CDR2 LQKENI come from the germline V gene. This CDR3 is 15 amino acids long. The ends were cut back, 2 bases at V and 0 bases at J, with 8 bases in the middle. In DNA form, the CDR3 reads TGTGCCAGCTCACCAGACACCGGCTCCTACAATGAGCAGTTCTTC. Amino acids: CASSPDTGSYNEQFF.

This clone showed up just a few times. Other DNA variants within this sample encode the same CDR3. The chain recombines TRBV5-1 with TRBJ1-5; D possibly corresponds to TRBD1 (5 bases). The CDR3 is made up of 14 amino acids. CDR1 is SGHRS, CDR2 YFSETQ, per germline. Trimming shortened V by 5 bases and J by 2 bases, and 11 bases separated the two germline ends. The CDR3 DNA reads TGCGCCAGCAGTCTGGGGGGGGGCAATCAGCCCCAGCATTTT. This sequence encodes CASSLGGGNQPQHF.

V is TRBV11-2 and J is TRBJ1-2; TRBD1 is a possible D gene (6 bases). The ends were cut back, 2 bases at V and 2 bases at J, with 15 bases in the middle. The length of the CDR3 is 16 residues. CDR1 is SGHAT and CDR2 is FQNNGV in the germline V gene. The CDR3 reads CASSLTGQFVNYGYTF. The CDR3 DNA follows: TGTGCCAGCAGCTTAACAGGACAGTTTGTAAACTATGGCTACACCTTC.

V and J are TRBV10-3 and TRBJ2-3; 7 positions match TRBD2. V was pared by 6 bases and J by 6 bases, with 12 bases of the junction left unmatched. Germline V gene sequence: CDR1 ENHRY, CDR2 SYGVKD. The CDR3 covers 15 residues. This CDR3 reads CAISLGGVGLDTQYF. Here the CDR3 DNA reads TGTGCCATCAGCCTGGGGGGGGTCGGGCTCGATACGCAGTATTTT.

In nucleotides, the CDR3 is TGTGCCAGCAGTGTAGGCGGGCCCAAAAACATTCAGTACTTC. It yields the protein CASSVGGPKNIQYF. The chain employs TRBV2 and TRBJ2-4; possible D gene TRBD2, 5 bases. This CDR3 comprises 14 residues. The germline V and J ends were trimmed by 4 bases and 2 bases, with 9 bases remaining between them. The germline CDR1 and CDR2 sequences are SNHLY and FYNNEI.

The chain is built from TRBV4-1 and TRBJ2-7, with TRBD2 matching 10 bases. CDR1 and CDR2 from the germline V gene are MGHRA and YSYEKL. This CDR3 has 16 amino acids. V was pared by 0 bases and J by 4 bases, with 6 bases of the junction left unmatched. CDR3 loop: CASSQEKRGGRYEQYF. CDR3 DNA sequence: TGCGCCAGCAGCCAAGAGAAGCGGGGGGGCAGGTACGAGCAGTACTTC.

The rearrangement uses TRBV7-9 and TRBJ1-1; D is unresolved. V shed 5 bases and J shed 10 bases, with 14 bases lying between them. The germline gives CDR1 SEHNR, CDR2 FQNEAQ (reference sequence). This CDR3 spans 12 amino acids. In DNA form, the CDR3 reads TGTGCCAGCAGCCTGAAAGGGAGCGGAGCTTTCTTT. This codes for CASSLKGSGAFF.

This clone was picked up one time. The chain joins TRBV11-2 to TRBJ2-2, with TRBD1 matching 9 bases. Germline trimming cut 4 bases from V and 5 bases from J; bases unmatched to any gene: 8. In germline, CDR1 is SGHAT, CDR2 FQNNGV. The CDR3 sequence is 16 residues long. Here the CDR3 reads CASSSTGGEVTGELFF. The CDR3, as DNA: TGTGCCAGCAGCTCCACAGGGGGCGAAGTGACCGGGGAGCTGTTTTTT.

This chain links TRBV18 with TRBJ2-7; TRBD2 is a possible D gene (6 bases). Germline V CDR1 and CDR2: KGHSH, LQKENI. The V end was cut by 5 bases, the J end by 0 bases, with 11 bases between. This CDR3 region has 14 residues. CDR3 bases: TGTGCCAGCTCAGCGGGACGGGCCTCCTACGAGCAGTACTTC. Protein sequence: CASSAGRASYEQYF. Full variable domain (missing parts from reference TRBV18 and TRBJ2-7): NAGVMQNPRHLVRRRGQEARLRCSPMKGHSHVYWYRQLPEEGLKFMVYLQKENIIDESGMPKERFSAEFPKEGPSILRIQQVVRGDSAAYFCASSAGRASYEQYFGPGTRLTVT.

The gene calls are TRBV7-9 and TRBJ1-5; D uncertain. The length of the CDR3 is 13 residues. Germline loops: CDR1 SEHNR, CDR2 FQNEAQ (reference sequence). Deletions cut 0 bases from V and 7 bases from J, with 7 bases between. CDR3 sequence: CASSLALGQPQHF. The CDR3 nucleotides read TGTGCCAGCAGCTTAGCGCTCGGGCAGCCCCAGCATTTT.

The V gene is TRBV6-5, the J gene TRBJ2-2, with D possibly being TRBD2 (6 bases). Germline loops: CDR1 MNHEY, CDR2 SVGAGI. Between the trimmed V and J ends, which lost 7 bases and 6 bases, there was a span of 9 bases. The CDR3 spans 12 residues. The CDR3 loop is CASTTGAGELFF. CDR3 nucleotides: TGTGCCAGCACTACGGGGGCCGGGGAGCTGTTTTTT.

This chain uses TRBV30 with TRBJ2-5; 7 positions match TRBD2. CDR3 length equals 15 residues. Germline V gene lookup returns CDR1 GTSNPN and CDR2 SVGIG (reference sequence). J lost 0 bases, V lost 6 bases, and 10 bases had no gene match. The CDR3 spells CACIPARGYQETQYF. The DNA for the CDR3 is TGTGCCTGCATACCAGCGCGGGGGTACCAAGAGACCCAGTACTTC.

In DNA, the CDR3 is TGCAGCGTGATGACAGGGTCAGAAAAACTGTTTTTT. The encoded protein is CSVMTGSEKLFF. This rearrangement joins TRBV29-1 to TRBJ1-4; 7 bases line up with TRBD1. Germline CDR1 is SQVTM and CDR2 is ANQGSEA. J was trimmed by 8 bases and V by 6 bases; bases with no gene match: 6. The CDR3 is made up of 12 amino acids.

V and J are TRBV25-1 and TRBJ2-7, with D perhaps matching TRBD1 (6 bases). The CDR3 length is 13 residues. Trimming shortened V by 5 bases and J by 5 bases, and 13 bases separated the two germline ends. Per germline, CDR1 MGHDK and CDR2 SYGVNS. The CDR3 DNA sequence: TGTGCCAGCAGTCGGGTGGGGGCTAACGAGCAGTACTTC. Protein sequence: CASSRVGANEQYF.

This clone has a single count. V usage is TRBV5-1 and J usage is TRBJ2-1, with TRBD2 matching over 12 bases. Germline V gene lookup returns CDR1 SGHRS and CDR2 YFSETQ. The trim removed 4 bases at V and 2 bases at J, leaving 7 bases unmatched. This CDR3 has 17 residues. CDR3 nucleotide sequence: TGCGCCAGCAGCGCGCTACTAGCGGGGGGTACCTACAATGAGCAGTTCTTC. It is translated as CASSALLAGGTYNEQFF. Looking up the rest from reference TRBV5-1 and TRBJ2-1 gives the full variable domain: KAGVTQTPRYLIKTRGQQVTLSCSPISGHRSVSWYQQTPGQGLQFLFEYFSETQRNKGNFPGRFSGRQFSNSRSEMNVSTLELGDSALYLCASSALLAGGTYNEQFFGPGTRLTVL.

The rearrangement links TRBV12-5 to TRBJ2-3, with D tentatively TRBD1 (6 bases). Per the germline V gene, CDR1 is LGHNT and CDR2 is FRNRAP. V was trimmed by 0 bases and J by 2 bases, leaving 21 bases between them. The CDR3 has 19 residues. The CDR3 reads CASGLVVDGRTANTDTQYF. Written as DNA, the CDR3 is TGTGCTAGTGGTTTGGTAGTCGACGGCCGGACAGCAAACACAGATACGCAGTATTTT.

The chain combines TRBV12-5 with TRBJ1-2, with 7 nucleotides matching TRBD1. Germline CDR1 LGHNT, CDR2 FRNRAP. J was trimmed by 2 bases and V by 4 bases; bases with no gene match: 10. The CDR3 spans 16 residues. The CDR3 coding sequence is TGTGCTAGTGGTTCCCGCCCCCCGACAGGGAACTATGGCTACACCTTC. Translating gives CASGSRPPTGNYGYTF.

The genes are TRBV18 and TRBJ2-3; a possible D gene is TRBD1 (6 bases). This CDR3 region has 15 residues. Germline assignment: CDR1 KGHSH and CDR2 LQKENI. The V gene lost 5 bases and the J gene lost 2 bases, with 14 bases spanning the gap. CDR3 protein: CASSSKQGVTDTQYF. The CDR3 DNA is TGTGCCAGCTCATCTAAACAGGGAGTCACAGATACGCAGTATTTT.

This clone was seen just once. This chain joins TRBV6-5 and TRBJ2-5, with 9 bases identical to TRBD1. After removal of 5 bases from V and 5 bases from J, the junction contained 6 bases not matched to a gene. The CDR3 extends over 14 amino acids. CDR1 is MNHEY, CDR2 SVGAGI, per germline. CDR3 in amino acids: CASSRTGAMETQYF. The CDR3 nucleotides are TGTGCCAGCAGTCGGACAGGGGCGATGGAGACCCAGTACTTC.

The chain uses TRBV5-1 and TRBJ1-4; 11 bases align to TRBD1. The germline V gene encodes CDR1 SGHRS and CDR2 YFSETQ. After removal of 4 bases from V and 8 bases from J, the junction contained 7 bases not matched to a gene. The CDR3 contains 15 residues. The CDR3 DNA follows: TGCGCCAGCAGCCGGGACCGGACAGGGGGCGAAAAACTGTTTTTT. This sequence encodes CASSRDRTGGEKLFF.

The chain has TRBV6-6 and TRBJ2-7; 9 nucleotides align to TRBD1. This CDR3 is 15 amino acids long. Losses at the gene ends were 2 bases for V and 6 bases for J; bases not matched to a gene: 8. Germline lookup yields CDR1 MNHNY and CDR2 SVGAGI (reference sequence). The CDR3 coding sequence is TGTGCCAGCAGTTACGGTGGACAGGGGCGCGGCGAGCAGTACGTC. It codes for CASSYGGQGRGEQYV.

The chain combines TRBV19 with TRBJ2-2, with 7 bases aligning to TRBD1. V was pared by 7 bases and J by 0 bases, with 11 bases of the junction left unmatched. Per the germline V gene, CDR1 is LNHDA and CDR2 is SQIVND (reference sequence). CDR3 length: 17 amino acids. The CDR3 region is CASTSEGASSNTGELFF. The DNA for the CDR3 is TGTGCCAGTACCTCAGAGGGGGCCAGTTCGAACACCGGGGAGCTGTTTTTT.

A single count supports this clone. The chain combines TRBV3-1 (or the pseudogene TRBV3-2) with TRBJ2-1; 13 nucleotides line up with TRBD2. There are 17 residues in the CDR3. CDR1 and CDR2 from the germline V gene are LGHDT and YNNKEL (reference sequence). V lost 3 bases, J lost 6 bases, and 8 bases stayed unmatched. CDR3 in amino acids: CASSQAIRLAGGNEQFF. The CDR3 nucleotides are TGTGCCAGCAGCCAGGCCATCAGACTAGCGGGGGGCAATGAGCAGTTCTTC.

The J gene is TRBJ1-2, the V gene TRBV3-1 (or the pseudogene TRBV3-2), with D possibly matching TRBD1 (5 bases). CDR1 and CDR2 (germline): LGHDT, YNNKEL (reference sequence). Trimming pared 4 bases from V and 8 bases from J, leaving 20 bases between. The CDR3 totals 15 residues. The CDR3 reads CASSPVMGLRGGYTF. The DNA for the CDR3 is TGTGCCAGCAGCCCAGTCATGGGGTTAAGGGGCGGCTACACCTTC.

This sequence joins TRBV6-5 and TRBJ2-7; 7 bases align to TRBD1. Germline CDR1 and CDR2: MNHEY and SVGAGI. Unmatched junction bases numbered 8, after V lost 6 bases and J lost 6 bases. This CDR3 is built from 13 residues. The CDR3 bases are TGTGCCAGCAGGACAGGGCTGATAGGCGAGCAGTACTTC. The encoded protein is CASRTGLIGEQYF.

The rearrangement joins TRBV7-7 to TRBJ2-1, with a possible D match to TRBD2 (6 bases). The CDR3 spans 14 residues. Trimming stripped 5 bases from V and 7 bases from J, with 15 bases between. Germline assignment: CDR1 SSHAT and CDR2 FNYEAQ (reference sequence). CDR3 loop: CASSARDSLNEQFF. CDR3 nucleotides: TGTGCCAGCAGCGCGCGGGACTCTCTGAATGAGCAGTTCTTC.